Presented here are 12 T cell receptor beta chains from one specimen sequenced in a study of tumor-infiltrating lymphocytes in primary liver carcinoma. TCR beta cDNA was prepared out of approximately 470 ng total RNA by means of a constant-region primer. Slightly modified ARM-PCR, run as three nested multiplex PCR rounds, produced the TCR beta libraries. Primers for the first two PCR rounds were TRBV1-TRBV30 forward primers and a C-beta reverse primer (around 10 cycles per round). Using its own MiXCR run on the multiplex PCR reads, TCRdb lists one record per CDR3 protein. The sample holds tens of thousands of distinct CDR3 sequences, approximately 62% seen once. The roughly 19-32 mg bulk tissue piece was not sorted before simultaneous RNA and DNA extraction. Sequenced: tumor-adjacent normal liver tissue. The receptors stem from a man aged 35 to 55 with primary liver carcinoma and hepatitis B virus infection.

This clonotype appeared many times. The chain has TRBV24-1 and TRBJ2-1; D not resolved. The CDR3 is 12 residues long. Between the trimmed V and J ends, which lost 5 bases and 1 base, there was a span of 2 bases. CDR1 KGHDR and CDR2 SFDVKD come from the germline V gene. This chain's CDR3 is CATSVSYNEQFF. Here the CDR3 DNA reads TGTGCCACCAGTGTATCCTACAATGAGCAGTTCTTC.

A remark on this clonotype: Its ends do not fully match the called genes, so a read error is possible. The V and J genes are TRBV4-1 and TRBJ1-1, with D unclear. The CDR3 has 15 amino acids. Germline V gene sequence: CDR1 MGHRA, CDR2 YSYEKL. CDR3 nucleotides: TGCGCCAGCAGCCTTGTGTTTCGGTCGAACGCTGAAGCTTTCTTT. It codes for CASSLVFRSNAEAFF.

V usage is TRBV12-3 or TRBV12-4 and J usage is TRBJ2-5; D is undetermined. With 2 bases removed from V and 7 bases from J, the gap between germline ends came to 11 bases. The CDR3 loop spans 13 amino acids. The CDR3: CASSLTVVGTQYF. The CDR3 DNA reads as TGTGCCAGCAGTTTAACGGTTGTGGGGACCCAGTACTTC.

In this sample, this clonotype turned up a few times. Because the CDR3 is missing its conserved closing phenylalanine or tryptophan, this is likely a read error. The chain combines TRBV11-2 with TRBJ2-7; a weak D match, TRBD1 (5 bases). This CDR3 has 13 residues. The V gene's germline CDR1 is SGHAT and CDR2 FQNNGV. This CDR3 is CASSLDSTYEQYS. CDR3 DNA: TGCGCCAGCAGCCTTGACAGCACCTACGAGCAGTACTCC.

On this clonotype: Germline is not matched at one junction end, which may reflect a read error. V is TRBV29-1 and J is TRBJ2-5; possible D gene TRBD2, 5 bases. The CDR3 runs to 12 residues. Germline CDR1 SQVTM, CDR2 ANQGSEA. In DNA, the CDR3 is TGCAGTGTTGGGAGCAGGACAGAGACCCAGTACTTC. Its translation is CSVGSRTETQYF.

On this clonotype: The junction does not match germline at one end; this may be a read error. V gene TRBV29-1 combines with J gene TRBJ2-7; TRBD1 agrees at 8 bases. This CDR3 comprises 12 residues. Germline CDR1 and CDR2: SQVTM and ANQGSEA. The CDR3 region is CNVVGQVHEQYF. For the CDR3, the DNA is TGCAACGTTGTGGGACAGGTCCATGAGCAGTACTTC.

Here the CDR3 DNA reads TGCGCCAGCAGTGAGGACATGGCAGGGGATACGCAGTATTTT. Amino acids: CASSEDMAGDTQYF. J is TRBJ2-3 and V is TRBV10-1, with D perhaps TRBD1 (5 bases). The V gene lost 2 bases and the J gene lost 6 bases, with 12 bases spanning the gap. The CDR3 covers 14 residues. Germline CDR1 is WNHNN and CDR2 is SYGVQD (reference sequence).

Worth noting for this clonotype: The junction does not match germline at one end; this may be a read error. V gene TRBV4-2 combines with J gene TRBJ2-2, with D possibly being TRBD2 (5 bases). Germline CDR1 is LGHNA and CDR2 is YNFKEQ. The CDR3 has 15 amino acids. Here the CDR3 reads CANSQSLQVAGKLFF. Written as DNA, the CDR3 is TGTGCCAACAGCCAATCTCTCCAGGTGGCCGGGAAGCTGTTTTTT.

About this clonotype: Because the CDR3 is missing its conserved closing phenylalanine or tryptophan, this is likely a read error. The chain links TRBV29-1 to TRBJ2-1; D gene ambiguous. Trimming cost V 7 bases and J 10 bases, with 11 bases left between them. This CDR3 is 10 amino acids long. Germline values: CDR1 SQVTM, CDR2 ANQGSEA. The CDR3 sequence: CSGTSREQFL. The CDR3 DNA is TGCAGCGGCACAAGTCGGGAGCAGTTCTTA.

The genes are TRBV11-2 and TRBJ2-3, with TRBD2 as a possible D gene (6 bases). Germline-derived CDR1 and CDR2 are SGHAT and FQNNGV. The CDR3 is 15 residues long. V gave up 8 bases and J gave up 3 bases, with 18 bases separating them. This CDR3 is CASCDTGRFTDTQYF. CDR3 in DNA: TGTGCCAGCTGTGATACCGGGAGATTTACAGATACGCAGTATTTT.

Remarks on this clonotype: Sequence at one end of the junction differs from germline and may be a read error. CDR3 protein: CASSYSMLPGTDTQYF. The CDR3, as DNA: TGTGCCAGCAGTTACTCGATGTTGCCCGGCACAGATACCCAGTATTTT. This chain links TRBV6-5 with TRBJ2-3; D gene unclear. The germline V gene has CDR1 MNHEY and CDR2 SVGAGI. This CDR3 spans 16 amino acids.

Regarding this clonotype: In this CDR3 the conserved last residue, phenylalanine or tryptophan, is missing, so a read error is likely. This chain links TRBV11-2 with TRBJ1-1, with 9 bases that match TRBD1. Germline V lookup: CDR1 SGHAT, CDR2 FQNNGV. The CDR3 covers 14 residues. CDR3 protein: CVSSRDRVMTEAFI. The CDR3 coding sequence is TGTGTCAGCAGCCGGGACAGGGTAATGACTGAAGCTTTCATC.